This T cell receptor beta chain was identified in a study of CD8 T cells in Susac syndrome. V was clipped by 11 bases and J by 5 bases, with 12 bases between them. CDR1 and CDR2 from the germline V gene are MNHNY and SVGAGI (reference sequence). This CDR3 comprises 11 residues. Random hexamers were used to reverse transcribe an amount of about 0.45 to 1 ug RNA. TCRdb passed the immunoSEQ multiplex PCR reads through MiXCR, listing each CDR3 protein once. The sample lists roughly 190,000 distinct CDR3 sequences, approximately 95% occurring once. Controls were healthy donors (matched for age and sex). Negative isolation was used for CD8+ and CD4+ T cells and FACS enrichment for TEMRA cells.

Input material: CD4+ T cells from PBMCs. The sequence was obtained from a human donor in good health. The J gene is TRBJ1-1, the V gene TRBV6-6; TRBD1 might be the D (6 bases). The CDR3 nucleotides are TGTGCCCTAGGGGGAAGTACTGAAGCTTTCTTT. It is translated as CALGGSTEAFF.